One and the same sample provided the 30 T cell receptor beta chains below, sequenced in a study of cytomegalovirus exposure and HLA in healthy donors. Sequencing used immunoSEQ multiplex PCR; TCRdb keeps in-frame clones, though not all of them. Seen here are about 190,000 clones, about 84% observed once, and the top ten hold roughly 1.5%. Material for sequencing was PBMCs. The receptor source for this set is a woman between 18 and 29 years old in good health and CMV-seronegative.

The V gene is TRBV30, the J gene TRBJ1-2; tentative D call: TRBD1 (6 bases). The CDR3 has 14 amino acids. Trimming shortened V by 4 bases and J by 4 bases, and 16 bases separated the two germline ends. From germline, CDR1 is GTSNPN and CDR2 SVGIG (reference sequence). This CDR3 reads CAWTGGRGGYGYTF. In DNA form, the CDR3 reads TGTGCCTGGACCGGGGGGCGGGGGGGCTATGGCTACACCTTC.

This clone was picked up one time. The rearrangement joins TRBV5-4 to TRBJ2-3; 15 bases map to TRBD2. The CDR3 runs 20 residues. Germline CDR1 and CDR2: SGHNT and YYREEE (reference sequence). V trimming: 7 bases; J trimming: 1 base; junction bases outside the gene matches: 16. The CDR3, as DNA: TGTGCCAGCCAGCCACGGCTCGGGACTAGCGGGGGGCGAGGCACAGATACGCAGTATTTT. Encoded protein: CASQPRLGTSGGRGTDTQYF.

CDR3 DNA: TGTGCCTGGAGGATTAGCGGGGGCACAGATACGCAGTATTTT. It codes for CAWRISGGTDTQYF. The chain employs TRBV30 and TRBJ2-3, with TRBD2 matching over 8 bases. Losses at the gene ends were 3 bases for V and 1 base for J; bases not matched to a gene: 3. Germline V gene data show CDR1 as GTSNPN and CDR2 as SVGIG (reference sequence). CDR3 length: 14 residues.

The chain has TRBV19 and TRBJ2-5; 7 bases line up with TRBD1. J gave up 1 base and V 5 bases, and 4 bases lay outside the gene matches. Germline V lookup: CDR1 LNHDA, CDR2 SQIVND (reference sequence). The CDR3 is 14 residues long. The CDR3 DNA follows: TGTGCCAGTAGTGCAGGGGACAGCCAAGAGACCCAGTACTTC. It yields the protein CASSAGDSQETQYF.

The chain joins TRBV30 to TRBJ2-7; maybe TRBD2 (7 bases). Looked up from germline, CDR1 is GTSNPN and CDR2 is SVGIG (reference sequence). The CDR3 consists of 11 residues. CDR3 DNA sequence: TGTGTGGGGGGGCGTTCGGGCGAGCAGTACTTC. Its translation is CVGGRSGEQYF.

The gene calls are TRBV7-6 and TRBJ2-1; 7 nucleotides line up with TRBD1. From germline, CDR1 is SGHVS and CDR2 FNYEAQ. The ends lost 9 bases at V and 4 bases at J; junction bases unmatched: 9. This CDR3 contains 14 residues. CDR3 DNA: TGTGCCAGTAAAGGGGGCCCGAGTTACAATGAGCAGTTCTTC. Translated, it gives CASKGGPSYNEQFF.

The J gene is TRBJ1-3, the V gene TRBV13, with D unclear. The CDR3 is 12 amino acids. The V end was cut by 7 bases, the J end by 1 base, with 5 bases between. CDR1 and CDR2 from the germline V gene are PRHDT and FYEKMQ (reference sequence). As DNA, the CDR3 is TGTGCCAGCACACATTCTGGAAACACCATATATTTT. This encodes CASTHSGNTIYF.

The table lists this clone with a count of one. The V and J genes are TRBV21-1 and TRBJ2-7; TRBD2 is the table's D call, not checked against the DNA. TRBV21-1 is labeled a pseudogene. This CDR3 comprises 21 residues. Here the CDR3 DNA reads TGTGCCAGCAGCAAAGTCCCTGGGACTAGCGGGAGGGCCTATTTGACCTACGAGCAGTACTTC. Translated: CASSKVPGTSGRAYLTYEQYF.

In DNA form, the CDR3 reads TGCAGCACACAACCGGGACTAGCACTAAAGGCAGATACGCAGTATTTT. This sequence encodes CSTQPGLALKADTQYF. This rearrangement joins TRBV29-1 to TRBJ2-3, with TRBD2 matching over 9 bases. The CDR3 extends over 16 amino acids. V shed 8 bases, J shed 4 bases, and the junction held 16 bases outside the gene matches. The germline V gene encodes CDR1 SQVTM and CDR2 ANQGSEA.

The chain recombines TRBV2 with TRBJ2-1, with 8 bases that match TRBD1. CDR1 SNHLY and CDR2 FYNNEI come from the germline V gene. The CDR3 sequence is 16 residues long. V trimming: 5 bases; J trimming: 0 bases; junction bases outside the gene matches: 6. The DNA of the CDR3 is TGTGCCAGCAGTAAAATTACAGGGGGCTCCTACAATGAGCAGTTCTTC. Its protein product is CASSKITGGSYNEQFF.

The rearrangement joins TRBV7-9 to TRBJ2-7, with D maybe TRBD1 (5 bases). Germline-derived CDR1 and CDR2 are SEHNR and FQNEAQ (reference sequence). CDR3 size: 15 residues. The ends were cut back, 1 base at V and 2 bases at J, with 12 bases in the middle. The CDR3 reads CASSLGVGVTYEQYF. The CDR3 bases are TGTGCCAGCAGCTTAGGAGTAGGGGTTACCTACGAGCAGTACTTC. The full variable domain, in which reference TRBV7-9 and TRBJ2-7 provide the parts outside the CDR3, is DTGVSQNPRHKITKRGQNVTFRCDPISEHNRLYWYRQTLGQGPEFLTYFQNEAQLEKSRLLSDRFSAERPKGSFSTLEIQRTEQGDSAMYLCASSLGVGVTYEQYFGPGTRLTVT.

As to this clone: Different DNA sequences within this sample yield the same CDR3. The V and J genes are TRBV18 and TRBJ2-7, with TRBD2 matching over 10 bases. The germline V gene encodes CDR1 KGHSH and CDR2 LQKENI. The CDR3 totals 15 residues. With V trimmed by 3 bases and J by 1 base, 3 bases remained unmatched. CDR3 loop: CASSPLAGGSYEQYF. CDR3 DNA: TGTGCCAGCTCACCTTTAGCGGGAGGATCCTACGAGCAGTACTTC.

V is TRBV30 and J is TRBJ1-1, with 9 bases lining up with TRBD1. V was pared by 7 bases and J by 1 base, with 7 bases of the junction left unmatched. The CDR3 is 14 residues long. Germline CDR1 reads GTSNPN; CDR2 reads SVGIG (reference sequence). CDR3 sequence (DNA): TGTGCCTATGACAGGGGGGTAGGGAACACTGAAGCTTTCTTT. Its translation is CAYDRGVGNTEAFF.

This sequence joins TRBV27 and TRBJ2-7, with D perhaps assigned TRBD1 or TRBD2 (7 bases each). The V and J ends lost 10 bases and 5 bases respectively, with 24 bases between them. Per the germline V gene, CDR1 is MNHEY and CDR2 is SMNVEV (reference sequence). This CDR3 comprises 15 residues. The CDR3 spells CATRGTWGGLNEQYF. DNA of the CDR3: TGTGCCACCAGGGGGACTTGGGGGGGGCTGAACGAGCAGTACTTC.

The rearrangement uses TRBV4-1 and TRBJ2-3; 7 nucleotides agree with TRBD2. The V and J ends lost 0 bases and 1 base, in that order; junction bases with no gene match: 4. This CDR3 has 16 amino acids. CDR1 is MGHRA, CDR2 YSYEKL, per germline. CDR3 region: CASSQESSGRTDTQYF. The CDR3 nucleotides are TGCGCCAGCAGCCAAGAATCTAGCGGCCGCACAGATACGCAGTATTTT.

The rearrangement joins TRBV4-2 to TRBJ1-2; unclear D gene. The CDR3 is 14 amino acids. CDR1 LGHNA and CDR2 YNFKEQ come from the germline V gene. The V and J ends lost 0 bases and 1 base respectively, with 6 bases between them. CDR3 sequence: CASSQDSSNYGYTF. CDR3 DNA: TGTGCCAGCAGCCAAGATTCCAGTAACTATGGCTACACCTTC.

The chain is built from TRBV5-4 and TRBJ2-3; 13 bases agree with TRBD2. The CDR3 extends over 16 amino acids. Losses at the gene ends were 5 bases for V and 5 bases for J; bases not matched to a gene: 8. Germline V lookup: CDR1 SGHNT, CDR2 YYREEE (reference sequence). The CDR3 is CASRRGLAGVRDTQYF. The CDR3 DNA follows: TGTGCCAGCAGGCGAGGACTAGCGGGAGTACGAGATACGCAGTATTTT.

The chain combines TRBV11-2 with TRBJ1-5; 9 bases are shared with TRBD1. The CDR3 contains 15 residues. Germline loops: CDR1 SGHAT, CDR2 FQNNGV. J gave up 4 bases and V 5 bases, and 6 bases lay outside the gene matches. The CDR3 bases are TGTGCCAGCAGCATCGGGACAGGGTATAATCAGCCCCAGCATTTT. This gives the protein CASSIGTGYNQPQHF.

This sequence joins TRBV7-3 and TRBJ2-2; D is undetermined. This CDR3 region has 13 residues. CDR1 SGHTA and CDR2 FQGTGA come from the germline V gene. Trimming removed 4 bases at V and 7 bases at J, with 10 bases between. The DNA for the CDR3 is TGTGCCAGCAGCTCCTCGGTCGGCGGGGAGCTGTTTTTT. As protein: CASSSSVGGELFF.

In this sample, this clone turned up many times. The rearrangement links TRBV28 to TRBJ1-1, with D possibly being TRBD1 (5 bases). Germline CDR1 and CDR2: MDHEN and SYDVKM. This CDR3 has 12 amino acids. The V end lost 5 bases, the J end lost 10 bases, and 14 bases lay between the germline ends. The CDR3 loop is CASSPLLGRAFF. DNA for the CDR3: TGTGCCAGCAGTCCCCTATTGGGGCGAGCTTTCTTT.

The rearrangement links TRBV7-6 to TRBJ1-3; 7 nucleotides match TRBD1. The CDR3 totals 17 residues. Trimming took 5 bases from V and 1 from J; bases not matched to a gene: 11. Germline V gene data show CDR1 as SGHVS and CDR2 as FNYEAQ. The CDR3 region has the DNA TGTGCCAGCAGCCCGTTGTCCAGGGGGGCATCTGGAAACACCATATATTTT. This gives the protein CASSPLSRGASGNTIYF.

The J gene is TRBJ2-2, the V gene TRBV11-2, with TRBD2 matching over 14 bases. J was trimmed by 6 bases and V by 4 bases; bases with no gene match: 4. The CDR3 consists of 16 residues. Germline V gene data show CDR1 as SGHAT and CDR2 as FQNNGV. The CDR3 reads CASSWRTSGRSGELFF. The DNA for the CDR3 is TGTGCCAGCAGCTGGAGGACTAGCGGGAGGTCCGGGGAGCTGTTTTTT. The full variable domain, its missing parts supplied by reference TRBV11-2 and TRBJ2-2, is EAGVAQSPRYKIIEKRQSVAFWCNPISGHATLYWYQQILGQGPKLLIQFQNNGVVDDSQLPKDRFSAERLKGVDSTLKIQPAKLEDSAVYLCASSWRTSGRSGELFFGEGSRLTVL.

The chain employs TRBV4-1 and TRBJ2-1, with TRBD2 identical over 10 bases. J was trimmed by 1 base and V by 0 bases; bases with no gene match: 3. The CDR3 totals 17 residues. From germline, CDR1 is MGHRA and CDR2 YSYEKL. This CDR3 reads CASSQDRGLASYNEQFF. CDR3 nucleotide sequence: TGCGCCAGCAGCCAAGATAGGGGACTAGCGTCCTACAATGAGCAGTTCTTC.

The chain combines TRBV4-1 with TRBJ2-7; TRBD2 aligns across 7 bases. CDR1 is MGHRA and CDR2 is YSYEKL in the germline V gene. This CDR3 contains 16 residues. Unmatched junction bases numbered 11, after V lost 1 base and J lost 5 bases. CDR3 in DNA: TGCGCCAGCAGCCAAGTCTTTGGGCGGGAGCGCCACGAGCAGTACTTC. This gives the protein CASSQVFGRERHEQYF.

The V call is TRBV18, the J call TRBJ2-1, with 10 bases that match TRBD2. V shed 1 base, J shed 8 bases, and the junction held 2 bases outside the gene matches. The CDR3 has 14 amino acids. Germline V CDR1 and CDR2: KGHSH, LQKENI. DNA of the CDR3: TGTGCCAGCTCACCACAGCGGGGGGGCCATGAGCAGTTCTTC. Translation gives CASSPQRGGHEQFF. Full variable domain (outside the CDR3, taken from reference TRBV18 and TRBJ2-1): NAGVMQNPRHLVRRRGQEARLRCSPMKGHSHVYWYRQLPEEGLKFMVYLQKENIIDESGMPKERFSAEFPKEGPSILRIQQVVRGDSAAYFCASSPQRGGHEQFFGPGTRLTVL.

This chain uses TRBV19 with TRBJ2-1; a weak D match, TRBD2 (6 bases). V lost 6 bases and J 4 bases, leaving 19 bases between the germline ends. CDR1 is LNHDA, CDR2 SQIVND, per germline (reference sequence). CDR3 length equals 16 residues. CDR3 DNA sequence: TGTGCCAGTAGAGCTGCCGGGGAGGCGAGTTACAATGAGCAGTTCTTC. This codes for CASRAAGEASYNEQFF.

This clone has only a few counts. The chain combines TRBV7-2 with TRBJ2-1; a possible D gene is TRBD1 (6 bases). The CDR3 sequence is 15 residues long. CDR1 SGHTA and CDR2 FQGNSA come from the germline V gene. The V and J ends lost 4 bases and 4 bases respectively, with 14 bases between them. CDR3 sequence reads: CASSSIPGVYNEQFF. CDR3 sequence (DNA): TGTGCCAGCAGCTCCATTCCAGGGGTTTACAATGAGCAGTTCTTC.

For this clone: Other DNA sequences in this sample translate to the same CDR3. CDR3 coding DNA: TGCAGCGTTGAGGAAGCGTTAGCGGGAGGTGGCGAGCAGTACTTC. This gives the protein CSVEEALAGGGEQYF. V gene TRBV29-1 combines with J gene TRBJ2-7, with 10 bases matching TRBD2. Losses at the gene ends were 3 bases for V and 6 bases for J; bases not matched to a gene: 11. Per the germline V gene, CDR1 is SQVTM and CDR2 is ANQGSEA. The CDR3 is 15 amino acids.

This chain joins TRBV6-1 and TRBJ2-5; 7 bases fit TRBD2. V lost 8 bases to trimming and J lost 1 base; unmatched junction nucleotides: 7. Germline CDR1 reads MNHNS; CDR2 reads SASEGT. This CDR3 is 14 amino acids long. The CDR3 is CASPGGTAQETQYF. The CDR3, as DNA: TGTGCCAGCCCCGGGGGGACGGCCCAAGAGACCCAGTACTTC.

CDR3 sequence reads: CASKGKGTGDNEKLFF. The CDR3 nucleotides are TGTGCCAGCAAGGGGAAAGGGACAGGGGATAATGAAAAACTGTTTTTT. The V call is TRBV2, the J call TRBJ1-4; 10 nucleotides line up with TRBD1. J gave up 4 bases and V 7 bases, and 9 bases lay outside the gene matches. CDR3 length: 16 residues. Germline V lookup: CDR1 SNHLY, CDR2 FYNNEI.